Presented here are 22 T cell receptor beta chains from one specimen sequenced in a study of T cell responses to AZD1222 COVID-19 vaccine. Produced via immunoSEQ multiplex PCR; TCRdb's table is partial and in-frame only. The sample lists about 140,000 clones; approximately 90% were seen once. This material consisted of peripheral blood, taken on day 0 of AZD1222 vaccination. These receptors were obtained from an adult in good health.

The V call is TRBV30, the J call TRBJ1-5; the D is unclear. Germline CDR1 reads GTSNPN; CDR2 reads SVGIG (reference sequence). This CDR3 is built from 14 residues. The V end lost 3 bases, the J end lost 1 base, and 10 bases lay between the germline ends. In DNA, the CDR3 is TGTGCCTGGAGCCGTTCACCGAGCAATCAGCCCCAGCATTTT. It yields the protein CAWSRSPSNQPQHF.

This chain joins TRBV6-5 and TRBJ1-3, with D possibly being TRBD1 (5 bases). Trimming removed 7 bases at V and 2 bases at J, with 9 bases between. CDR3 length: 13 amino acids. Germline CDR1 reads MNHEY; CDR2 reads SVGAGI. The CDR3 is CASIRGAGNTIYF. CDR3 DNA sequence: TGTGCCAGCATCCGAGGGGCTGGAAACACCATATATTTT.

The chain links TRBV29-1 to TRBJ1-3; D possibly corresponds to TRBD1 (6 bases). Germline-derived CDR1 and CDR2 are SQVTM and ANQGSEA. Trimming pared 5 bases from V and 2 bases from J, leaving 13 bases between. This CDR3 contains 14 residues. CDR3 residues: CSVTGHNAGNTIYF. DNA for the CDR3: TGCAGCGTTACAGGGCATAACGCTGGAAACACCATATATTTT.

The J gene is TRBJ2-3, the V gene TRBV18, with 12 nucleotides matching TRBD2. The CDR3 is 17 residues long. CDR1 KGHSH and CDR2 LQKENI come from the germline V gene. J lost 3 bases, V lost 3 bases, and 7 bases had no gene match. CDR3 in amino acids: CASSPTTSGGVTDTQYF. Written as DNA, the CDR3 is TGTGCCAGCTCACCCACGACTAGCGGGGGAGTAACAGATACGCAGTATTTT.

The V gene is TRBV19, the J gene TRBJ2-7; 12 bases match TRBD1. With 5 bases clipped from V and 6 bases from J, the junction kept 11 bases outside the gene matches. This CDR3 spans 16 amino acids. CDR1 and CDR2 (germline): LNHDA, SQIVND (reference sequence). The CDR3 DNA reads TGTGCCAGTAGTGTTCTGCCGGGACAGGGGGCGCGCGAGCAGTACTTC. This gives the protein CASSVLPGQGAREQYF. The full variable domain, completed using reference TRBV19 and TRBJ2-7, is DGGITQSPKYLFRKEGQNVTLSCEQNLNHDAMYWYRQDPGQGLRLIYYSQIVNDFQKGDIAEGYSVSREKKESFPLTVTSAQKNPTAFYLCASSVLPGQGAREQYFGPGTRLTVT.

J is TRBJ1-5 and V is TRBV9, with 11 positions matching TRBD1. CDR3 length equals 15 residues. CDR1 is SGDLS and CDR2 is YYNGEE in the germline V gene. V shed 3 bases and J 4 bases; nucleotides not matched to a gene: 3. The CDR3 loop reads CASSGGQGGNQPQHF. DNA of the CDR3: TGTGCCAGCAGCGGGGGACAGGGGGGAAATCAGCCCCAGCATTTT.

The chain links TRBV2 to TRBJ2-4, with D tentatively TRBD2 (6 bases). Between the trimmed V and J ends, which lost 7 bases and 7 bases, there was a span of 14 bases. Germline-derived CDR1 and CDR2 are SNHLY and FYNNEI. This CDR3 has 13 residues. CDR3 DNA sequence: TGTGCCAGCACAGGAGCAGGGAGGAACATTCAGTACTTC. It translates to CASTGAGRNIQYF.

The chain combines TRBV7-2 with TRBJ1-3; maybe TRBD1 (5 bases). Per germline, CDR1 SGHTA and CDR2 FQGNSA. The CDR3 runs 15 residues. V was shortened by 4 bases and J by 0 bases, with 10 bases between the two germline ends. CDR3: CASSSGGYSGNTIYF. The CDR3 nucleotides are TGTGCCAGCAGCTCGGGGGGTTACTCTGGAAACACCATATATTTT. Variable domain in full (rest from reference TRBV7-2 and TRBJ1-3): GAGVSQSPSNKVTEKGKDVELRCDPISGHTALYWYRQSLGQGLEFLIYFQGNSAPDKSGLPSDRFSAERTGGSVSTLTIQRTQQEDSAVYLCASSSGGYSGNTIYFGEGSWLTVV.

This chain uses TRBV9 with TRBJ2-7; D tentatively reads TRBD1 or TRBD2 (5 bases each). CDR3 size: 15 residues. V was pared by 0 bases and J by 0 bases, with 10 bases between. Germline V gene sequence: CDR1 SGDLS, CDR2 YYNGEE. In DNA, the CDR3 is TGTGCCAGCAGCGTAGGTGGGGCGGGCTCCTACGAGCAGTACTTC. Translation gives CASSVGGAGSYEQYF.

A single count supports this clone. Within the sample, other DNA sequences also encode this same CDR3. The gene calls are TRBV3-1 (or the pseudogene TRBV3-2) and TRBJ1-2; no definite D call. Germline CDR1 reads LGHDT; CDR2 reads YNNKEL (reference sequence). The ends were cut back, 1 base at V and 5 bases at J, with 2 bases in the middle. This CDR3 is 11 amino acids long. The CDR3: CASSQGYGYTF. In nucleotides, the CDR3 is TGTGCCAGCAGCCAAGGGTATGGCTACACCTTC.

This chain uses TRBV5-4 with TRBJ1-1; 8 bases match TRBD1. V shed 4 bases, J shed 5 bases, and the junction held 10 bases outside the gene matches. Germline-derived CDR1 and CDR2 are SGHNT and YYREEE (reference sequence). This CDR3 has 15 residues. CDR3 loop: CASSAKLTGGTEAFF. Written as DNA, the CDR3 is TGTGCCAGCAGCGCGAAGTTAACAGGGGGGACTGAAGCTTTCTTT.

The chain uses TRBV10-3 and TRBJ2-3, with D tentatively TRBD1 (5 bases). The CDR3 spans 13 residues. Germline V gives CDR1 ENHRY, CDR2 SYGVKD. V gave up 4 bases and J gave up 6 bases, with 11 bases separating them. The chain's CDR3 is CAISVLKGDTQYF. Here the CDR3 DNA reads TGTGCCATCAGTGTCCTCAAGGGGGATACGCAGTATTTT.

In nucleotides, the CDR3 is TGTGCCAGCAGCGCAACCGAAGGGGGGGGCGATACGCAGTATTTT. Encoded protein: CASSATEGGGDTQYF. The chain couples TRBV11-1 to TRBJ2-3; tentative D call: TRBD2 (7 bases). CDR3 length equals 15 residues. Per germline, CDR1 SGHAT and CDR2 FQDESV (reference sequence). Trimming removed 5 bases at V and 6 bases at J, with 18 bases between. The full variable domain, its missing parts supplied by reference TRBV11-1 and TRBJ2-3, is EAEVAQSPRYKITEKSQAVAFWCDPISGHATLYWYRQILGQGPELLVQFQDESVVDDSQLPKDRFSAERLKGVDSTLKIQPAELGDSAMYLCASSATEGGGDTQYFGPGTRLTVL.

The CDR3 is CASSLSGGGYNEQFF. The CDR3 DNA is TGTGCCAGCAGCTTGTCTGGCGGGGGTTACAATGAGCAGTTCTTC. The chain carries TRBV5-4 and TRBJ2-1; 7 nucleotides line up with TRBD2. The CDR3 is 15 amino acids. Per germline, CDR1 SGHNT and CDR2 YYREEE (reference sequence). J gave up 4 bases and V 1 base, and 5 bases lay outside the gene matches.

This rearrangement joins TRBV7-2 to TRBJ1-1; perhaps TRBD1 as D (5 bases). The CDR3 covers 13 residues. With 8 bases removed from V and 2 bases from J, the gap between germline ends came to 12 bases. Germline lookup yields CDR1 SGHTA and CDR2 FQGNSA. CDR3 DNA: TGTGCCAGCGGGAGGGGAGGAAACACTGAAGCTTTCTTT. Its translation is CASGRGGNTEAFF.

CDR3 DNA sequence: TGTGCCTGGAGTCAAACAGGGGAGACCCAGTACTTC. Residues: CAWSQTGETQYF. The rearrangement joins TRBV30 to TRBJ2-5, with a tentative D call TRBD1 (6 bases). Trimming cost V 2 bases and J 5 bases, with 9 bases left between them. The germline gives CDR1 GTSNPN, CDR2 SVGIG (reference sequence). This CDR3 is 12 amino acids long.

The rearrangement links TRBV30 to TRBJ2-7; D not certain. The CDR3 spans 13 residues. The V gene's germline CDR1 is GTSNPN and CDR2 SVGIG (reference sequence). The ends were cut back, 7 bases at V and 2 bases at J, with 15 bases in the middle. CDR3 residues: CASDLDATYEQYF. The CDR3 bases are TGTGCCTCAGACCTGGACGCCACCTACGAGCAGTACTTC.

This chain joins TRBV11-3 and TRBJ2-3, with D unresolved. Germline V gene lookup returns CDR1 SGHNT and CDR2 YENEEA. The CDR3 is 11 residues long. Trimming shortened V by 5 bases and J by 0 bases, and 0 bases separated the two germline ends. CDR3 bases: TGTGCCAGCAGCAGCACAGATACGCAGTATTTT. This codes for CASSSTDTQYF.

The chain joins TRBV2 to TRBJ2-5; no reliable D call. CDR1 SNHLY and CDR2 FYNNEI come from the germline V gene. V lost 2 bases, J lost 4 bases, and 5 bases lay in between. The CDR3 contains 12 residues. The CDR3 DNA reads as TGTGCCAGCAGTGAATCTGGAGAGACCCAGTACTTC. It is translated as CASSESGETQYF.

The J gene is TRBJ1-1, the V gene TRBV19; 8 nucleotides agree with TRBD1. This CDR3 has 13 amino acids. CDR1 is LNHDA and CDR2 is SQIVND in the germline V gene (reference sequence). V shed 7 bases, J shed 1 base, and the junction held 2 bases outside the gene matches. The CDR3 loop is CASIGTGNTEAFF. The CDR3 DNA sequence: TGTGCCAGTATTGGGACAGGGAACACTGAAGCTTTCTTT.

The chain carries TRBV30 and TRBJ1-5; D is perhaps TRBD1 (6 bases). Trimming took 2 bases from V and 7 from J, leaving 12 bases between them. This CDR3 is built from 13 residues. CDR1 and CDR2 from the germline V gene are GTSNPN and SVGIG (reference sequence). CDR3 nucleotides: TGTGCCTGGAGTCCTCCAAGGGGGCAGCCCCAGCATTTT. It specifies CAWSPPRGQPQHF. Full variable domain (remainder filled in from reference TRBV30 and TRBJ1-5): SQTIHQWPATLVQPVGSPLSLECTVEGTSNPNLYWYRQAAGRGLQLLFYSVGIGQISSEVPQNLSASRPQDRQFILSSKKLLLSDSGFYLCAWSPPRGQPQHFGDGTRLSIL.

The chain couples TRBV5-7 to TRBJ1-5; 10 nucleotides match TRBD1. TRBV5-7 is designated an ORF whose function remains uncertain. V lost 6 bases, J lost 5 bases, and 5 bases stayed unmatched. The CDR3 covers 14 residues. In nucleotides, the CDR3 is TGTGCCAGCACCCTTGGGACAGGGGATCAGCCCCAGCATTTT. Protein product: CASTLGTGDQPQHF.